Below are 23 T cell receptor beta chains sequenced from a single sample in a study of identifying expanded T cells in peripheral blood. Clones were sequenced by immunoSEQ multiplex PCR, and TCRdb holds only the in-frame ones, with some missing. This repertoire shows some 96,000 clones, approximately 88% found once; its top ten account for about 5.9%. Material for sequencing was blood. All receptors derive from a person aged 18 to 70 in good health.

V is TRBV5-1 and J is TRBJ1-2; D gene uncertain. The CDR3 totals 12 residues. Germline V lookup: CDR1 SGHRS, CDR2 YFSETQ. Trimming took 2 bases from V and 7 from J, leaving 9 bases between them. The CDR3 DNA reads TGCGCCAGCAGCTTAGGGTCGTTTGGCTACACCTTC. Translation gives CASSLGSFGYTF. Based on the CDR3 plus reference TRBV5-1 and TRBJ1-2, the full variable domain is KAGVTQTPRYLIKTRGQQVTLSCSPISGHRSVSWYQQTPGQGLQFLFEYFSETQRNKGNFPGRFSGRQFSNSRSEMNVSTLELGDSALYLCASSLGSFGYTFGSGTRLTVV.

This clone was recorded a few times. The chain couples TRBV10-2 to TRBJ1-2; unclear D gene. Trimming removed 7 bases from V and 4 bases from J, with 13 bases in between. CDR1 and CDR2 (germline): WSHSY, SAAADI. There are 13 residues in the CDR3. CDR3 nucleotide sequence: TGCGCCAGCAACAACATCGCGGGCTATGGCTACACCTTC. Translating it yields CASNNIAGYGYTF.

This sequence joins TRBV18 and TRBJ2-7, with D perhaps matching TRBD2 (7 bases). Between the trimmed V and J ends, which lost 1 base and 6 bases, there was a span of 16 bases. Germline CDR1 KGHSH, CDR2 LQKENI. The length of the CDR3 is 15 residues. The CDR3 coding sequence is TGTGCCAGCTCACCACAGGGGGGGCGGTCCGGCGAGCAGTACTTC. It encodes CASSPQGGRSGEQYF.

This chain uses TRBV30 with TRBJ2-5; TRBD1 agrees at 7 bases. The V gene's germline CDR1 is GTSNPN and CDR2 SVGIG (reference sequence). With 2 bases clipped from V and 4 bases from J, the junction kept 4 bases outside the gene matches. The CDR3 length is 13 residues. CDR3 coding DNA: TGTGCCTGGAGTAAAGGGGGCGGAGAGACCCAGTACTTC. This codes for CAWSKGGGETQYF.

The chain is built from TRBV29-1 and TRBJ2-2; maybe TRBD1 (5 bases). This CDR3 is built from 14 residues. Germline values: CDR1 SQVTM, CDR2 ANQGSEA. The V and J ends lost 6 bases and 2 bases respectively, with 13 bases between them. Written as DNA, the CDR3 is TGCAGCGTCCCCCAGCAGGGAAACACCGGGGAGCTGTTTTTT. Encoded protein: CSVPQQGNTGELFF.

The genes are TRBV2 and TRBJ1-4; 7 bases agree with TRBD1. The CDR3 totals 14 residues. Germline-derived CDR1 and CDR2 are SNHLY and FYNNEI. Trimming at V came to 6 bases and at J to 7 bases, leaving 8 bases not matched to a gene. CDR3 region: CASRLQGSAEKLFF. The CDR3 bases are TGTGCCAGCAGGTTACAGGGGTCGGCTGAAAAACTGTTTTTT.

V is TRBV7-9 and J is TRBJ1-6, with D perhaps matching TRBD1 (6 bases). Trimming took 5 bases from V and 6 from J, leaving 11 bases between them. Per the germline V gene, CDR1 is SEHNR and CDR2 is FQNEAQ (reference sequence). There are 14 residues in the CDR3. As DNA, the CDR3 is TGTGCCAGCAGCCGTCAGGGGACTAATTCACCCCTCCACTTT. It encodes CASSRQGTNSPLHF.

The CDR3 sequence: CASSPDVAGPYEQYF. The CDR3 DNA is TGTGCCAGCTCACCCGATGTAGCGGGACCTTACGAGCAGTACTTC. The rearrangement uses TRBV18 and TRBJ2-7, with 8 bases lining up with TRBD2. The CDR3 is 15 residues long. From germline, CDR1 is KGHSH and CDR2 LQKENI. V shed 3 bases, J shed 4 bases, and the junction held 8 bases outside the gene matches.

The chain is built from TRBV19 and TRBJ2-7; D uncertain. The V and J ends lost 1 base and 0 bases respectively, with 10 bases between them. The CDR3 length is 15 residues. CDR1 is LNHDA, CDR2 SQIVND, per germline (reference sequence). CDR3: CASSIVISSSYEQYF. The CDR3 DNA is TGTGCCAGTAGTATAGTCATCTCAAGCTCCTACGAGCAGTACTTC.

This CDR3 reads CASSSPRHGSYEQYF. The CDR3 DNA follows: TGTGCCAGCAGTTCCCCACGACACGGATCCTACGAGCAGTACTTC. V is TRBV27 and J is TRBJ2-7; no firm D call. Looked up from germline, CDR1 is MNHEY and CDR2 is SMNVEV (reference sequence). The CDR3 is 15 amino acids. The ends were cut back, 4 bases at V and 1 base at J, with 14 bases in the middle.

The gene calls are TRBV7-9 and TRBJ1-2; 9 bases fit TRBD1. From germline, CDR1 is SEHNR and CDR2 FQNEAQ (reference sequence). J lost 6 bases, V lost 2 bases, and 13 bases had no gene match. This CDR3 comprises 17 residues. In DNA, the CDR3 is TGTGCCAGCAGCTTATGTCCGGGGACAGGGTGTTTGAATGGCTACACCTTC. It translates to CASSLCPGTGCLNGYTF.

The chain couples TRBV19 to TRBJ1-1; D unresolved. This CDR3 region has 14 residues. Looked up from germline, CDR1 is LNHDA and CDR2 is SQIVND (reference sequence). Between the trimmed V and J ends, which lost 4 bases and 10 bases, there was a span of 19 bases. CDR3 DNA sequence: TGTGCCAGTAGTAAAGTCGTAAGTGGTACGGGAGCTTTCTTT. It codes for CASSKVVSGTGAFF.

V is TRBV10-3 and J is TRBJ2-6; D call uncertain. The CDR3 is made up of 17 amino acids. The ends were cut back, 0 bases at V and 3 bases at J, with 12 bases in the middle. Per the germline V gene, CDR1 is ENHRY and CDR2 is SYGVKD. The CDR3 loop reads CAISESDALSGANVLTF. The CDR3 DNA reads as TGTGCCATCAGTGAGTCCGACGCCTTAAGTGGGGCCAACGTCCTGACTTTC.

This clone was seen just once. The J gene is TRBJ1-3, the V gene TRBV7-2; 8 bases align to TRBD1. CDR1 and CDR2 (germline): SGHTA, FQGNSA. The CDR3 has 14 amino acids. V was pared by 1 base and J by 8 bases, with 4 bases of the junction left unmatched. CDR3 loop: CASSLDDRGHTIYF. In DNA, the CDR3 is TGTGCCAGCAGCTTAGACGACAGGGGACACACCATATATTTT.

This chain links TRBV7-9 with TRBJ1-1; no firm D call. This CDR3 is built from 13 residues. Looked up from germline, CDR1 is SEHNR and CDR2 is FQNEAQ (reference sequence). The germline V and J ends were trimmed by 5 bases and 0 bases, with 7 bases remaining between them. The CDR3 DNA reads TGTGCCAGCAGCCCTGGGTTGAACACTGAAGCTTTCTTT. Its protein is CASSPGLNTEAFF.

The CDR3 sequence: CASSLASGGDTQYF. The DNA for the CDR3 is TGTGCCAGCAGCTTGGCTAGCGGGGGAGATACGCAGTATTTT. The chain has TRBV5-6 and TRBJ2-3; 10 bases map to TRBD2. V was clipped by 0 bases and J by 5 bases; unmatched bases: 0. Germline V CDR1 and CDR2: SGHDT, YYEEEE. The CDR3 sequence is 14 residues long.

J is TRBJ2-2 and V is TRBV19; the D gene is possibly TRBD2 (6 bases). In germline, CDR1 is LNHDA, CDR2 SQIVND (reference sequence). This CDR3 contains 16 residues. Between the trimmed V and J ends, which lost 5 bases and 7 bases, there was a span of 20 bases. The DNA of the CDR3 is TGTGCCAGTAGTTTTGCGGTCGGAGGGTTCAGCGGGGAGCTGTTTTTT. Protein sequence: CASSFAVGGFSGELFF. The entire variable domain, with the rest obtained from reference TRBV19 and TRBJ2-2, is as follows: DGGITQSPKYLFRKEGQNVTLSCEQNLNHDAMYWYRQDPGQGLRLIYYSQIVNDFQKGDIAEGYSVSREKKESFPLTVTSAQKNPTAFYLCASSFAVGGFSGELFFGEGSRLTVL.

The chain employs TRBV13 and TRBJ2-7; 8 bases align to TRBD2. Germline lookup yields CDR1 PRHDT and CDR2 FYEKMQ (reference sequence). CDR3 size: 16 residues. After removal of 1 base from V and 5 bases from J, the junction contained 10 bases not matched to a gene. This CDR3 is CASSLVADGGVHEQYF. In nucleotides, the CDR3 is TGTGCCAGCAGCTTAGTTGCCGACGGGGGGGTCCACGAGCAGTACTTC.

The chain couples TRBV5-1 to TRBJ1-3; 7 bases align to TRBD1. CDR1 and CDR2 from the germline V gene are SGHRS and YFSETQ. This CDR3 comprises 18 residues. With V trimmed by 4 bases and J by 1 base, 14 bases remained unmatched. The CDR3 loop is CASSPGFRTGPSGNTIYF. CDR3 in DNA: TGCGCCAGCAGCCCCGGTTTCAGGACAGGACCGTCTGGAAACACCATATATTTT.

J is TRBJ1-4 and V is TRBV19; D may be TRBD1 (6 bases). In germline, CDR1 is LNHDA, CDR2 SQIVND (reference sequence). V lost 1 base, J lost 2 bases, and 8 bases lay in between. The CDR3 spans 15 residues. The CDR3 reads CASSIAGGTNEKLFF. CDR3 bases: TGTGCCAGTAGTATAGCTGGGGGCACTAATGAAAAACTGTTTTTT. Full variable domain (outside the CDR3, taken from reference TRBV19 and TRBJ1-4): DGGITQSPKYLFRKEGQNVTLSCEQNLNHDAMYWYRQDPGQGLRLIYYSQIVNDFQKGDIAEGYSVSREKKESFPLTVTSAQKNPTAFYLCASSIAGGTNEKLFFGSGTQLSVL.

This chain uses TRBV7-9 with TRBJ2-7; D not resolved. Germline CDR1 and CDR2: SEHNR and FQNEAQ (reference sequence). V gave up 4 bases and J gave up 7 bases, with 17 bases separating them. The CDR3 runs 14 residues. The CDR3 is CASSSQLRPLEQYF. As DNA, the CDR3 is TGTGCCAGCAGCTCACAACTGCGGCCCTTGGAGCAGTACTTC.

For this clone: Germline and junction disagree at one end, which may indicate a read error. This chain joins TRBV14 and TRBJ2-5; D perhaps matches TRBD2 (7 bases). Per the germline V gene, CDR1 is SGHDN and CDR2 is FVKESK. The CDR3 loop spans 16 amino acids. The CDR3 DNA reads TGTGCCAGCAGCCAGGTGGGGGGGCCTCGTCGAGAGGCCCAGTACTTC. Translated, it gives CASSQVGGPRREAQYF.

The rearrangement uses TRBV13 and TRBJ1-2; 11 bases match TRBD1. V shed 4 bases, J shed 3 bases, and the junction held 10 bases outside the gene matches. The germline V gene has CDR1 PRHDT and CDR2 FYEKMQ (reference sequence). This CDR3 contains 17 residues. This chain's CDR3 is CASSSEMGQGEHYGYTF. Here the CDR3 DNA reads TGTGCCAGCAGCTCGGAAATGGGACAGGGGGAACACTATGGCTACACCTTC.